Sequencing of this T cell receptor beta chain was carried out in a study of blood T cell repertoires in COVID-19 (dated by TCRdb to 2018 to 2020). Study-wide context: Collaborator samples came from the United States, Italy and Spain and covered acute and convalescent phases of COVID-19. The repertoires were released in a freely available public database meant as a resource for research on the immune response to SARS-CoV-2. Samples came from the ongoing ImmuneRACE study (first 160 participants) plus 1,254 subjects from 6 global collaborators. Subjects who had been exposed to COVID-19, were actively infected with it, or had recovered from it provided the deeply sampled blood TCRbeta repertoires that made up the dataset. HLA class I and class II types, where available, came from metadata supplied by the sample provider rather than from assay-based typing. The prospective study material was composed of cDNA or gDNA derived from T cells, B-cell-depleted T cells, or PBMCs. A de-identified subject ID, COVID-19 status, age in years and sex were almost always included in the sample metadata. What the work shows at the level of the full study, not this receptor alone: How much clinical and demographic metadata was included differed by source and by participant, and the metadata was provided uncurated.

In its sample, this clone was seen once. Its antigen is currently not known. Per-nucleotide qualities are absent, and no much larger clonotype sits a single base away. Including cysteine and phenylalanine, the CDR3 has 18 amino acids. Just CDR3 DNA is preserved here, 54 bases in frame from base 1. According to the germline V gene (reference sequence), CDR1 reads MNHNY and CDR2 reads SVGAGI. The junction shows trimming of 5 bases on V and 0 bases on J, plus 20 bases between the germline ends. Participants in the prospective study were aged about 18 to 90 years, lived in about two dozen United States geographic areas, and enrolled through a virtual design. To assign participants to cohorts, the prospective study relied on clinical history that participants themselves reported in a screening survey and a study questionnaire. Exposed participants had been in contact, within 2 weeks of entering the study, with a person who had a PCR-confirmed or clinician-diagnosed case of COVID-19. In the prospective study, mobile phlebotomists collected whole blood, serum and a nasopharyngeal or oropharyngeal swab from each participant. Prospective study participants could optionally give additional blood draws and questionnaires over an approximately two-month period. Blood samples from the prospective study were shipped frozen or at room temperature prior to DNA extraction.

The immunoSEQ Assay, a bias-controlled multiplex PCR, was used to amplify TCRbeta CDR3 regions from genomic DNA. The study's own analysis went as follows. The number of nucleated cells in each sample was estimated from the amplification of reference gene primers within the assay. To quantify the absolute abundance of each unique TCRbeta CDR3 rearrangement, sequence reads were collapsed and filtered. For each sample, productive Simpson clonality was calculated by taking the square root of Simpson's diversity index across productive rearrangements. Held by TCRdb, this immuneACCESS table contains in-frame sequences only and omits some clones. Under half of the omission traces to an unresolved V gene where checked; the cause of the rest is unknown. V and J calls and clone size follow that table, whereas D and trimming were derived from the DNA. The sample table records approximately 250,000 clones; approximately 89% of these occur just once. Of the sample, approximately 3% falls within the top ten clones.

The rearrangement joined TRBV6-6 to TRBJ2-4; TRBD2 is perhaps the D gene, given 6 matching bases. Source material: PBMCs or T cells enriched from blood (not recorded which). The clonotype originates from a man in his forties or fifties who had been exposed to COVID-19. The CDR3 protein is CASSLRLGGGLAKNIQYF. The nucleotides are TGTGCCAGCAGTCTCCGTCTGGGGGGAGGTCTAGCCAAAAACATTCAGTACTTC.